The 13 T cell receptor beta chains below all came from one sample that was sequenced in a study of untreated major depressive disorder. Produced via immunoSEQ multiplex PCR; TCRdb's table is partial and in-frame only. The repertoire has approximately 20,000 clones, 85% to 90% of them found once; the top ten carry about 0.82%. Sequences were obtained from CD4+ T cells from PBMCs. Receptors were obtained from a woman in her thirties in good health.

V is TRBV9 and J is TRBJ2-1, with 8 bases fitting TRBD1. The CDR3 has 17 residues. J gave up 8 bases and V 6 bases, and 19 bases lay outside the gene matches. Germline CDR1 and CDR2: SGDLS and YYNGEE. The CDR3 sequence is CASTSTTGTGYNDEQFF. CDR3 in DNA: TGTGCCAGCACCTCTACTACCGGGACAGGTTATAACGATGAGCAGTTCTTC.

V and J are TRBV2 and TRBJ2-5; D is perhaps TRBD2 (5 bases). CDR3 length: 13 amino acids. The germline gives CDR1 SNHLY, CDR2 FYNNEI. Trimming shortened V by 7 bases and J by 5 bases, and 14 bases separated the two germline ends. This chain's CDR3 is CASKGRSGETQYF. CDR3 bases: TGTGCCAGCAAGGGCAGGTCGGGGGAGACCCAGTACTTC.

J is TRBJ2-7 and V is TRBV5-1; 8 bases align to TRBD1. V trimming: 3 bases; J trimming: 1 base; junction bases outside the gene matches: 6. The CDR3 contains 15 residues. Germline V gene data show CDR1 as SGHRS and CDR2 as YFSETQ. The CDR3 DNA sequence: TGCGCCAGCAGCTGGGGGGACAGGAATTCCTACGAGCAGTACTTC. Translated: CASSWGDRNSYEQYF.

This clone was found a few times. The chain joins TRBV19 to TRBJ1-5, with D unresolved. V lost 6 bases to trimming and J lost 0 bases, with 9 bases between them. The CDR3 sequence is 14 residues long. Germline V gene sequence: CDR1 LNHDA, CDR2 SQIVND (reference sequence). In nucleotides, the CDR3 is TGTGCCAGTAGACCCCACGGTAGCAATCAGCCCCAGCATTTT. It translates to CASRPHGSNQPQHF.

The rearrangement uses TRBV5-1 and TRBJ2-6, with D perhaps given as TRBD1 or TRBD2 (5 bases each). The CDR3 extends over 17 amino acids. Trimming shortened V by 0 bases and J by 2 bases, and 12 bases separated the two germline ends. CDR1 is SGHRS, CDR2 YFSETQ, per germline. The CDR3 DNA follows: TGCGCCAGCAGCTTGGTAGGGGAGAAGGCTGGGGCCAACGTCCTGACTTTC. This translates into CASSLVGEKAGANVLTF.

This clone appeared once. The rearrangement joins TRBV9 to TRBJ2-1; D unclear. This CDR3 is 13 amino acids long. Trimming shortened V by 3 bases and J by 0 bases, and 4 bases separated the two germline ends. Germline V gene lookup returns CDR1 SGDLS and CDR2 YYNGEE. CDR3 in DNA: TGTGCCAGCAGCGGGAGCTCCTACAATGAGCAGTTCTTC. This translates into CASSGSSYNEQFF.

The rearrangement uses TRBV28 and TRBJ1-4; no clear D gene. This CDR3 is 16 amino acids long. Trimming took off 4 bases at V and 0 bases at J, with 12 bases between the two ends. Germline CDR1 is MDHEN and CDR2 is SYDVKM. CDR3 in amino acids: CASSWRADATNEKLFF. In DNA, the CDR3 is TGTGCCAGCAGTTGGCGGGCAGATGCAACTAATGAAAAACTGTTTTTT.

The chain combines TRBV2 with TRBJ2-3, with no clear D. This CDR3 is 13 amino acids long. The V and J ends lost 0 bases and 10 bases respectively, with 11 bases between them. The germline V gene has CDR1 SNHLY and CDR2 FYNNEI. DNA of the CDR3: TGTGCCAGCAGTGAAGCAGAGCAGAATCCGCAGTATTTT. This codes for CASSEAEQNPQYF. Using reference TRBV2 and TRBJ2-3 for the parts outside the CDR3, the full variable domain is EPEVTQTPSHQVTQMGQEVILRCVPISNHLYFYWYRQILGQKVEFLVSFYNNEISEKSEIFDDQFSVERPDGSNFTLKIRSTKLEDSAMYFCASSEAEQNPQYFGPGTRLTVL.

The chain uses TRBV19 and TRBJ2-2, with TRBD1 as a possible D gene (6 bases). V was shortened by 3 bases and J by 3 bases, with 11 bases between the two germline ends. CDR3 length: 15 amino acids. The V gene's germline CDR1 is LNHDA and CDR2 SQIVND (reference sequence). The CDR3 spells CASSIGGWDTGELFF. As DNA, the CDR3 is TGTGCCAGTAGTATTGGGGGCTGGGACACCGGGGAGCTGTTTTTT.

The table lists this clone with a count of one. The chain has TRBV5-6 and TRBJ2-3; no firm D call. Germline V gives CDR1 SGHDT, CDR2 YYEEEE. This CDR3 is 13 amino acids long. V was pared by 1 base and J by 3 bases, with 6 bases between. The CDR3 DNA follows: TGTGCCAGCAGCTTGAGGGTAACAGATACGCAGTATTTT. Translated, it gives CASSLRVTDTQYF.

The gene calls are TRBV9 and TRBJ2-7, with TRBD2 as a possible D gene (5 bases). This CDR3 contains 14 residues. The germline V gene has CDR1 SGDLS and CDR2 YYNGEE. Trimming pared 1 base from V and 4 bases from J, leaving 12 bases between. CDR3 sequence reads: CASSVTAGPYEQYF. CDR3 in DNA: TGTGCCAGCAGCGTAACTGCGGGCCCATACGAGCAGTACTTC.

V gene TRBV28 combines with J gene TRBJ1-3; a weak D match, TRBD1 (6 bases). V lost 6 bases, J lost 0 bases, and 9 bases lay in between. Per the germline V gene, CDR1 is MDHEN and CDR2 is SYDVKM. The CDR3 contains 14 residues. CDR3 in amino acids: CASSTGYSGNTIYF. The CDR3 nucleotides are TGTGCCAGCAGCACAGGGTACTCTGGAAACACCATATATTTT.

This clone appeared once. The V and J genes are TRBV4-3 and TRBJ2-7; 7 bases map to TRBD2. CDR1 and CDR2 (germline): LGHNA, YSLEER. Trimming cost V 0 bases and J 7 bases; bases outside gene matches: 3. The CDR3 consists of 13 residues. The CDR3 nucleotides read TGCGCCAGCAGCCAAGATCCGCGGGGGGAGCAGTACTTC. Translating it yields CASSQDPRGEQYF.